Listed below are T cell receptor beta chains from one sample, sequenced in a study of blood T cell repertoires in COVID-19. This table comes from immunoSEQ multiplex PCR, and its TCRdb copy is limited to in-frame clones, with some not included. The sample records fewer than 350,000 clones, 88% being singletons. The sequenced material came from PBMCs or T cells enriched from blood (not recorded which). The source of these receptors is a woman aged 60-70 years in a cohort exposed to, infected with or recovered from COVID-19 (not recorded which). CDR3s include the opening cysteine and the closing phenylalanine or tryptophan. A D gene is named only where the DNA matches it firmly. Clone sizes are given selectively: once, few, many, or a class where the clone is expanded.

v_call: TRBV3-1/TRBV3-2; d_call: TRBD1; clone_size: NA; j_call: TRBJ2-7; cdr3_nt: TGTGCCAGCAGCCAAGGGACAGGTCCCTACGAGCAGTACTTC; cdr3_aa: CASSQGTGPYEQYF
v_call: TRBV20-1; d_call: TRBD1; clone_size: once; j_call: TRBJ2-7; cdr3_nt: TGCAGTGCTAGTCGGACAGGGGGCTACGAGCAGTACTTC; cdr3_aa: CSASRTGGYEQYF
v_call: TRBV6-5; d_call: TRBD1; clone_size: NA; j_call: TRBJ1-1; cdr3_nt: TGTGCCAGCAGGGATTACAGGGGGCTGACTGAAGCTTTCTTT; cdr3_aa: CASRDYRGLTEAFF
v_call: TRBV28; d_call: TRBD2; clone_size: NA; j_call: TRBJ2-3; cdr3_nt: TGTGCCAGCGGTCCTGGACTAGCGGGAGGAGGGGATACGCAGTATTTT; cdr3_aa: CASGPGLAGGGDTQYF
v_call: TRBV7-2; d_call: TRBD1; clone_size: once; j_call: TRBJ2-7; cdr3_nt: TGTGCCAGCAGCTTTGGGACAGGACTCTACGAGCAGTACTTC; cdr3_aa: CASSFGTGLYEQYF
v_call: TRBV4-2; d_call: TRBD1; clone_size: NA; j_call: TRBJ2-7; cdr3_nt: TGTGCCAGCAGCTCCAGGGGGAGTCCTCCCTACGAGCAGTACTTC; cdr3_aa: CASSSRGSPPYEQYF
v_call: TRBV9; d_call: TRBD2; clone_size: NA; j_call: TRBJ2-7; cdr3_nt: TGTGCCAGCAGCGTAGCGGCTAGCGGTACTTACGAGCAGTACTTC; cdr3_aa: CASSVAASGTYEQYF
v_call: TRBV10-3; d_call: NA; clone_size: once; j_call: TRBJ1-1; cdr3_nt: TGTGCCATCAGTGATCCAGGGATACCAAACACTGAAGCTTTCTTT; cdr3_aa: CAISDPGIPNTEAFF
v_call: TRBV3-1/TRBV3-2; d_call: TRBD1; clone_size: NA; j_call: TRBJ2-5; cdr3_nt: TGTGCCAGCAGTGACAGGGTTGAGACCCAGTACTTC; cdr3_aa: CASSDRVETQYF
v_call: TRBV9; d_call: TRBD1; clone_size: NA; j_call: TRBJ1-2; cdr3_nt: TGTGCCAGCAGCGTGACAGGGGCGGACTATGGCTACACCTTC; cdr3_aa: CASSVTGADYGYTF
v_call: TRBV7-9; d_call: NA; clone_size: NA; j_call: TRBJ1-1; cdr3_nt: TGTGCCAGCAGCCCTAGTAGTTACACTGAAGCTTTCTTT; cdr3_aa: CASSPSSYTEAFF
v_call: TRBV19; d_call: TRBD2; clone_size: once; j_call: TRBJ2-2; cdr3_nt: TGTGCCAGTAGTGTGACTAGCGCGAACACCGGGGAGCTGTTTTTT; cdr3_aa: CASSVTSANTGELFF
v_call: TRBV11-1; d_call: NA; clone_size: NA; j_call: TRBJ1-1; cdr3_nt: TGTGCCAGCAGCCCGGCAGGGCAGAACACTGAAGCTTTCTTT; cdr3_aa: CASSPAGQNTEAFF
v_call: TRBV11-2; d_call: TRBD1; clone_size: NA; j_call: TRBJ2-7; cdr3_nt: TGTGCCAGCACGAACAGGGGTGACGAGCAGTACTTC; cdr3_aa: CASTNRGDEQYF
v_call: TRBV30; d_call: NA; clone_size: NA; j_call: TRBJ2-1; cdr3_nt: TGTGCCTGGAGCCTCCTGACAGGATACAATGAGCAGTTCTTC; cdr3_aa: CAWSLLTGYNEQFF
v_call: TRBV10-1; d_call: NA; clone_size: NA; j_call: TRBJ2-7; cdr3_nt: TGCGCCAGCGCACCCGGGACATCATACGAGCAGTACTTC; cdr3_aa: CASAPGTSYEQYF
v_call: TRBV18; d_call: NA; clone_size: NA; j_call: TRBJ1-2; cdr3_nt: TGTGCCAGCTCACCAGGGTTGGAGGGTGTCTATGGCTACACCTTC; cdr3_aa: CASSPGLEGVYGYTF
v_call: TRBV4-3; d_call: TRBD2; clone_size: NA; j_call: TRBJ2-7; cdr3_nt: TGCGCCAGCAGCCAAATACTAGCGGGAGAGTACGAGCAGTACTTC; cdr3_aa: CASSQILAGEYEQYF
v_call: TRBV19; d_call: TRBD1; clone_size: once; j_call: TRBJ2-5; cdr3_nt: TGTGCCAGTAGTACGGGGACAGTAAGCGGAGAGACCCAGTACTTC; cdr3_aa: CASSTGTVSGETQYF
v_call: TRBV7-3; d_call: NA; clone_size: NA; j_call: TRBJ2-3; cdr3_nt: TGTGCCAGCAGCTTAAACGGTAATACCGCAGATACGCAGTATTTT; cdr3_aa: CASSLNGNTADTQYF
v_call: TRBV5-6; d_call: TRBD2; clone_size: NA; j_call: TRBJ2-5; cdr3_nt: TGTGCCAGCAGCTTGCGTGTTGTCGGCGGGAGAGAGACCCAGTACTTC; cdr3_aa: CASSLRVVGGRETQYF
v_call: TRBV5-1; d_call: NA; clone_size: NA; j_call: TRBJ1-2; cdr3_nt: TGCGCCAGCAGCCTGGATCAGGGGAACTATGGCTACACCTTC; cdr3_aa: CASSLDQGNYGYTF
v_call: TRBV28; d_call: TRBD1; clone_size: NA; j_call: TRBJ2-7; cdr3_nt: TGTGCCAGCAGCTCCACAGGACAGGGGAAAACCTACGAGCAGTACTTC; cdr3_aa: CASSSTGQGKTYEQYF
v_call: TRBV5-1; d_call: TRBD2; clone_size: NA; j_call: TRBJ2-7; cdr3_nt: TGCGCCAGCAGCTTGGGGGGGACTACCGACTCCTACGAGCAGTACTTC; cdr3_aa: CASSLGGTTDSYEQYF
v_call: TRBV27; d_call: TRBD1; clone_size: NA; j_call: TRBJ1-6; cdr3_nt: TGTGCCAGCGGGGGACAGGAGGTCTTCTATAATTCACCCCTCCACTTT; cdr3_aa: CASGGQEVFYNSPLHF
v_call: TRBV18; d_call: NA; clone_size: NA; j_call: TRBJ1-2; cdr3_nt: TGTGCCAGCTCACCTGTCCTTCAGGGGAACTATGGCTACACCTTC; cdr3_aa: CASSPVLQGNYGYTF
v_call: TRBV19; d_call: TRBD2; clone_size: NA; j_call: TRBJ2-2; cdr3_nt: TGTGCCAGTAGTATAGTCGGAGGGGAGGGTACCGGGGAGCTGTTTTTT; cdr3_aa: CASSIVGGEGTGELFF
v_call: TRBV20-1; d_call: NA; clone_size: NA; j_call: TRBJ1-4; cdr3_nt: TGCAGTGCTACCCTCCAGGGTAAGGTGTTTTTT; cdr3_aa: CSATLQGKVFF
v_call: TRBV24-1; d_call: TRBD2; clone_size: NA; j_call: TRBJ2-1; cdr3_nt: TGTGCCACCAGTAGAGGGAGGGGTGATGAGCAGTTCTTC; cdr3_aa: CATSRGRGDEQFF
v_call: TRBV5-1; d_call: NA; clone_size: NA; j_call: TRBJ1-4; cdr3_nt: TGCGCCAGCAGCTTGTGGGAGGACGGAGAAAAACTGTTTTTT; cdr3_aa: CASSLWEDGEKLFF
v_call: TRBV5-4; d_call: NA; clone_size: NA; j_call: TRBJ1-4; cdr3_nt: TGTGCCAGCAGCTTGAGGACAGATAATGAAAAACTGTTTTTT; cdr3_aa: CASSLRTDNEKLFF
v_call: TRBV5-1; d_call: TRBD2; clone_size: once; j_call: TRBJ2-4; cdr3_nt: TGCGCCAGCAGCGCCGGGACTAGCGGGAGGGACATTCAGTACTTC; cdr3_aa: CASSAGTSGRDIQYF
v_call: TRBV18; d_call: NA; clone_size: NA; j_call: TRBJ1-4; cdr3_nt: TGTGCCAGCTCACCAGGGCTACGAAATGAAAAACTGTTTTTT; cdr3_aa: CASSPGLRNEKLFF
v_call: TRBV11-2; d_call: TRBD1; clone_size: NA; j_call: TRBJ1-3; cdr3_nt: TGTGCCAGCAGCCTCACGCTACGGGGACAGACCCCTGGAAACACCATATATTTT; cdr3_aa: CASSLTLRGQTPGNTIYF
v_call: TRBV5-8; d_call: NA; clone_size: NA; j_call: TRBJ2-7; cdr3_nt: TGTGCCAGCAGCCACCTGCGGGGTTCGGACGAGCAGTACTTC; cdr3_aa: CASSHLRGSDEQYF
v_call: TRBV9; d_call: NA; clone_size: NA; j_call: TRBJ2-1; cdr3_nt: TGTGCCAGCAGCGTAGGACAGGTGACCTCCTACAATGAGCAGTTCTTC; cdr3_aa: CASSVGQVTSYNEQFF
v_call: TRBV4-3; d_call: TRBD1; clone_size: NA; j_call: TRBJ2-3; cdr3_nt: TGCGCCAGCAGCCAAGATACAGGGGCGAGCGCAGATACGCAGTATTTT; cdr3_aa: CASSQDTGASADTQYF
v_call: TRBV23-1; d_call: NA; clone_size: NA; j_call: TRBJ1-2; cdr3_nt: TGCGCCAGCAGTCAATTCATACAGGTAAACTATGGCTACACCTTC; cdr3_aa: CASSQFIQVNYGYTF
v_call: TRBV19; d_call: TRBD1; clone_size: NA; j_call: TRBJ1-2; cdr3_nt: TGTGCCAGTTCGACAGGGGTAGGCTACACCTTC; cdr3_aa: CASSTGVGYTF
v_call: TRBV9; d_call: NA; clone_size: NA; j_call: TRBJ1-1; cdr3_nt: TGTGCCAGCAGCGTAGTAGCGACGAACACTGAAGCTTTCTTT; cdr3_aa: CASSVVATNTEAFF
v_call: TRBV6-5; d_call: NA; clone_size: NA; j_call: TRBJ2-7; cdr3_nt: TGTGCCAGCAAATTTCCGGGTCCTGAAATCGAGCAGTACTTC; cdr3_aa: CASKFPGPEIEQYF
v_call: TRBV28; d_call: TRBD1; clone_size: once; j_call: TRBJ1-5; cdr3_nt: TGTGCCAGCAGAGGGACAGCACCCCTCGAACAGCCCCAGCATTTT; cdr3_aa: CASRGTAPLEQPQHF
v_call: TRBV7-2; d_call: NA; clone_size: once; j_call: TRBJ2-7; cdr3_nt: TGTGCCAGCAGCTTAAGGTCGGGGGGCCCCTACGAGCAGTACTTC; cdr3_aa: CASSLRSGGPYEQYF
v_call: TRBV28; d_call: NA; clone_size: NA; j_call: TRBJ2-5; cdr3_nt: TGTGCCAGCACAAGCCCGCGGGAGACCCAGTACTTC; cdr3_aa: CASTSPRETQYF
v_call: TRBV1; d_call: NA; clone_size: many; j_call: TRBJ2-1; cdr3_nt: TGCACCAGCAGCCCCTGGACTAGCGGGAGTCGACATTACAATGAGCAGTTCTTC; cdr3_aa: CTSSPWTSGSRHYNEQFF
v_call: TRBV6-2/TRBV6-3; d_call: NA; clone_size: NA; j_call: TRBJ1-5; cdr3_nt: TGTGCCAGCAGTTACTCGGGTCGATTGGAGCAGCCCCAGCATTTT; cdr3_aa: CASSYSGRLEQPQHF
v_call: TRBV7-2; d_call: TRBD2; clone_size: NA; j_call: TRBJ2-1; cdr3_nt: TGTGCCAGCAGCTTAGGGACTAGAAACAATGAGCAGTTCTTC; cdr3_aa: CASSLGTRNNEQFF
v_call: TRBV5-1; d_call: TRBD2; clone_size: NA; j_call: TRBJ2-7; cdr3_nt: TGCGCCAGCAGCTTGGGCGGGAGCAACGAGCAGTACTTC; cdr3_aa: CASSLGGSNEQYF
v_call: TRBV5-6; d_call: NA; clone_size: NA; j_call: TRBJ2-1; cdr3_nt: TGTGCCAGCAGCTTGTGGGAGCGGCAGGCTTCCTACAATGAGCAGTTCTTC; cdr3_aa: CASSLWERQASYNEQFF
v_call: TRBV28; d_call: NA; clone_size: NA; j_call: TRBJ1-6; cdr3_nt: TGTGCCAGCCTTGGTCGGCAGGCCCATAATTCACCCCTCCACTTT; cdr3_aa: CASLGRQAHNSPLHF
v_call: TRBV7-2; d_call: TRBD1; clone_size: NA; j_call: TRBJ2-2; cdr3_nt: TGTGCCAGCAGCTTAAAACAGGGGACGGGGGAGCTGTTTTTT; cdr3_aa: CASSLKQGTGELFF
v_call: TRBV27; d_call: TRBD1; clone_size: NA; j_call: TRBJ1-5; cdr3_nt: TGTGCCAGCAGGGGGACAGGGGATAATCAGCCCCAGCATTTT; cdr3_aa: CASRGTGDNQPQHF
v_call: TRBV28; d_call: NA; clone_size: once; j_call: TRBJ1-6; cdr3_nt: TGTGCCAGCAGTTCGGGTTCTTATAATTCACCCCTCCACTTT; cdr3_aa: CASSSGSYNSPLHF
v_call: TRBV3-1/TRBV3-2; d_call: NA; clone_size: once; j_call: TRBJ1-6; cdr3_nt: TGTGCCAGCAGCCAAGAAGGACTTAATTCACCCCTCCACTTT; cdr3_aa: CASSQEGLNSPLHF
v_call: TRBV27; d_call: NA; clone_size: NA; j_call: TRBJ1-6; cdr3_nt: TGTGCCAGCAGTTTCTATACCCCGAAATTCTCACCCCTCCACTTT; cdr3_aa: CASSFYTPKFSPLHF